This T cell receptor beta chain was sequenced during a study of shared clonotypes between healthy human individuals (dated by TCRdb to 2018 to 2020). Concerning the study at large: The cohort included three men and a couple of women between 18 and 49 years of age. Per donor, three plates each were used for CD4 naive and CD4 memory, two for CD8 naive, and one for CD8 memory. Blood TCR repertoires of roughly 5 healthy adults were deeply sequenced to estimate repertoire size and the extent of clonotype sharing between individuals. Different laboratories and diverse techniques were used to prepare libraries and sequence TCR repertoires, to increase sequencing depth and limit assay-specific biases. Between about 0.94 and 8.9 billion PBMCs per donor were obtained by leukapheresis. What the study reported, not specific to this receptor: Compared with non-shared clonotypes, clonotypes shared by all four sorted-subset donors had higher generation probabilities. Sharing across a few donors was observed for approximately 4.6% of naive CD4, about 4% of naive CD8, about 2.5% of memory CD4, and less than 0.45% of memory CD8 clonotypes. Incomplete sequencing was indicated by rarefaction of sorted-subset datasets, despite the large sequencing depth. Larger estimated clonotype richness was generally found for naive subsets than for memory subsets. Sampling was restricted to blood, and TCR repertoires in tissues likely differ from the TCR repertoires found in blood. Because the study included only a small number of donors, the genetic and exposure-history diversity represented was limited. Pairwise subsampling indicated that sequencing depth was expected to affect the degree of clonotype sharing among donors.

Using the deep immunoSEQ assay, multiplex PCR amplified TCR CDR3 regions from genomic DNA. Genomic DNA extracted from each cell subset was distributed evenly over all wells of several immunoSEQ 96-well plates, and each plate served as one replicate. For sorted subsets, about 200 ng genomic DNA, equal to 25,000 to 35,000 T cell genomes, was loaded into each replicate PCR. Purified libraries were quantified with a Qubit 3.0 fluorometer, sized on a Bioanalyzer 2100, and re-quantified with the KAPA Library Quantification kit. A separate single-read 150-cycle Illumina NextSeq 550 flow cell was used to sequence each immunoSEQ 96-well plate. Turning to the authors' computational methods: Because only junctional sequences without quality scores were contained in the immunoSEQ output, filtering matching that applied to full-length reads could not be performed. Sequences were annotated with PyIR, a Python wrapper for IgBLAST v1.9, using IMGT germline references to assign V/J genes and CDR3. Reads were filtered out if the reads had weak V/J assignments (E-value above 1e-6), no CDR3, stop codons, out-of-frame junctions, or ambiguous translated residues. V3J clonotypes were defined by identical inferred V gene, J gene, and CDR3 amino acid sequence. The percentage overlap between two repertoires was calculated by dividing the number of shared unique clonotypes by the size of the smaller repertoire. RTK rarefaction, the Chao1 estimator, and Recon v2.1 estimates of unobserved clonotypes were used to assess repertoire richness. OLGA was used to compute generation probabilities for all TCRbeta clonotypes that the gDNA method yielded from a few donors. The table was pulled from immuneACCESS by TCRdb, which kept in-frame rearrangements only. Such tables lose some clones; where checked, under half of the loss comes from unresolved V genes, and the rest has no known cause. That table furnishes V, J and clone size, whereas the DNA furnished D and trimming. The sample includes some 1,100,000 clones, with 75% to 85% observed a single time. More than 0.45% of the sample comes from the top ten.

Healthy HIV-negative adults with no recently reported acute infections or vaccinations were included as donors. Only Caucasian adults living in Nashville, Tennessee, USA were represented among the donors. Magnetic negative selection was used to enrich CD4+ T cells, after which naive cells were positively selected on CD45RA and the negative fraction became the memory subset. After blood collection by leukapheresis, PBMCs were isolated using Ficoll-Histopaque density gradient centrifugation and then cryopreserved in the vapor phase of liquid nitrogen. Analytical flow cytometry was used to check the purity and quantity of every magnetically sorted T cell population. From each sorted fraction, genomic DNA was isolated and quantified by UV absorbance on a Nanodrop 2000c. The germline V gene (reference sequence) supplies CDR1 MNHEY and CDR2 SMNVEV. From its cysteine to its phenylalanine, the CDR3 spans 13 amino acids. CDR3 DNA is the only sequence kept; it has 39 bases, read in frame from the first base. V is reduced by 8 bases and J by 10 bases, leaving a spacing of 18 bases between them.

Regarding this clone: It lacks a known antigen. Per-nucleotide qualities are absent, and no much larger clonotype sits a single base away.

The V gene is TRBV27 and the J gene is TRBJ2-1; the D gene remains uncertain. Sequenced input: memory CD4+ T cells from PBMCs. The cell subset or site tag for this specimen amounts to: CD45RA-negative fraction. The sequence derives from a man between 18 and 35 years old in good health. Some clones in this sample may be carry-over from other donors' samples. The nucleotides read TGTGCCAGCTGGCCTTCCGGCCGCGGAGAGCAGTTCTTC. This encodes CASWPSGRGEQFF.